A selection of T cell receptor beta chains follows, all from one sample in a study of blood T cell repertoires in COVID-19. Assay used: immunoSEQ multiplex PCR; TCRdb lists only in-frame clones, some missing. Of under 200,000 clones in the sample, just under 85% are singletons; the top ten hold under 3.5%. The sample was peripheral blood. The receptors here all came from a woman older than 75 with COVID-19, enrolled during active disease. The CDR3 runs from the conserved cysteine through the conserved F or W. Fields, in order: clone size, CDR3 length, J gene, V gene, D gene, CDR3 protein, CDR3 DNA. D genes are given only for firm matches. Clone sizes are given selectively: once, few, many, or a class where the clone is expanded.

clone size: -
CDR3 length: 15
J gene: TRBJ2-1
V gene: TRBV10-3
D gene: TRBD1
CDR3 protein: CAISETGQDVNEQFF
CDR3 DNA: TGTGCCATCAGTGAAACGGGACAGGATGTGAATGAGCAGTTCTTC

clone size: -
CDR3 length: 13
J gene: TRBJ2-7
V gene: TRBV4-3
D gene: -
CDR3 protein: CASSQDREREQYF
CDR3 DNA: TGCGCCAGCAGCCAAGATCGGGAACGCGAGCAGTACTTC

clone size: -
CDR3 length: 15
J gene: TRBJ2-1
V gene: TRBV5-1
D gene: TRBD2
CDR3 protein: CASSPSGGAGNEQFF
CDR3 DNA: TGCGCCAGCAGCCCCAGCGGGGGGGCTGGGAATGAGCAGTTCTTC

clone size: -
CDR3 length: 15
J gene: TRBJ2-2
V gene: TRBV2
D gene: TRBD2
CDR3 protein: CASSPGLAHTGELFF
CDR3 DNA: TGTGCCAGCTCTCCGGGACTAGCGCACACCGGGGAGCTGTTTTTT

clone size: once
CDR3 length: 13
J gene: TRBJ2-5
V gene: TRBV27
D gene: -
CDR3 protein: CASSLRHLGAQYF
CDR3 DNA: TGTGCCAGCAGTTTAAGGCACCTCGGGGCCCAGTACTTC

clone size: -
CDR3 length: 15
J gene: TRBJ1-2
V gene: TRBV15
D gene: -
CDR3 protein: CATSRGRGANYGYTF
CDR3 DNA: TGTGCCACCAGCAGAGGTCGGGGGGCTAACTATGGCTACACCTTC

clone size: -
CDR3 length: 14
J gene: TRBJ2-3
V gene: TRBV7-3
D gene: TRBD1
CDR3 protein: CASSLTGAVDTQYF
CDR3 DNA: TGTGCCAGCAGCTTGACAGGGGCCGTGGATACGCAGTATTTT

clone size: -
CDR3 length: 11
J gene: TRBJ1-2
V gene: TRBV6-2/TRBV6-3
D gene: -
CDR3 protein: CASSFVHGYTF
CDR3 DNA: TGTGCCAGCAGCTTCGTCCATGGCTACACCTTC

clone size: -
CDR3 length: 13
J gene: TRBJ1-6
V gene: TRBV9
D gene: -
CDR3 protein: CASSDNRESPLHF
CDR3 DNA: TGTGCCAGCAGCGACAACAGGGAATCACCCCTCCACTTT

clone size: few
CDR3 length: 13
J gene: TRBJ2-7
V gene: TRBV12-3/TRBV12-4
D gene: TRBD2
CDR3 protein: CASRASGVYEQYF
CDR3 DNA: TGTGCCAGCCGGGCTAGCGGGGTCTACGAGCAGTACTTC

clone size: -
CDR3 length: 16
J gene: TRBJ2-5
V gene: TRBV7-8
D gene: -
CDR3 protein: CASSLAPGILVETQYF
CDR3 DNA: TGTGCCAGCAGCTTAGCGCCGGGGATACTCGTGGAGACCCAGTACTTC

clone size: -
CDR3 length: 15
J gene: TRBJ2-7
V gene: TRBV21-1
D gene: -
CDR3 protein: CASSKGSSGRYEQYF
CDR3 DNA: TGTGCCAGCAGCAAAGGTTCTAGCGGGAGGTACGAGCAGTACTTC

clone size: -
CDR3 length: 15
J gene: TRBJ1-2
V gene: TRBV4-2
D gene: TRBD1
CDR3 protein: CASSPDRTGGLGYTF
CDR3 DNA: TGTGCCAGCAGCCCGGACAGGACGGGCGGTTTAGGCTACACCTTC

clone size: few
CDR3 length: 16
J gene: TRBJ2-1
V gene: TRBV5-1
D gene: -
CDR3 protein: CASSLVGGKSYNEQFF
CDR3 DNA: TGCGCCAGCAGCTTGGTTGGCGGCAAATCCTACAATGAGCAGTTCTTC

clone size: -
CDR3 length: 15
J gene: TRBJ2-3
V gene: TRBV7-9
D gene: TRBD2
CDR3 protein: CASSLVAGGTDTQYF
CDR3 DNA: TGTGCCAGCAGCTTAGTGGCGGGGGGCACAGATACGCAGTATTTT